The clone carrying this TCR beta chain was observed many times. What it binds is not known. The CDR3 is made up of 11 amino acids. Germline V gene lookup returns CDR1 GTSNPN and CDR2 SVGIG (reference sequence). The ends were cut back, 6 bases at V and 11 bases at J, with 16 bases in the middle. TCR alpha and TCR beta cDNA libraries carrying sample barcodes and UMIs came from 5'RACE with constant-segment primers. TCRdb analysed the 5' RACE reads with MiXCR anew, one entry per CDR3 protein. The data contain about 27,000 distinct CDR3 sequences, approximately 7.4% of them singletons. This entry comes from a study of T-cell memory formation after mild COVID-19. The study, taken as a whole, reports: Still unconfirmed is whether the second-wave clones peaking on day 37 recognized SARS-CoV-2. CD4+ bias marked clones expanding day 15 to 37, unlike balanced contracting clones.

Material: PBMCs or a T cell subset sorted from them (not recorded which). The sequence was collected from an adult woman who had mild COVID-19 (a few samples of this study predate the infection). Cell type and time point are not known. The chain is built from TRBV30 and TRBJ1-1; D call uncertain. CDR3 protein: CACEGYREAFF. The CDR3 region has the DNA TGTGCCTGTGAGGGATACCGAGAGGCTTTCTTT.